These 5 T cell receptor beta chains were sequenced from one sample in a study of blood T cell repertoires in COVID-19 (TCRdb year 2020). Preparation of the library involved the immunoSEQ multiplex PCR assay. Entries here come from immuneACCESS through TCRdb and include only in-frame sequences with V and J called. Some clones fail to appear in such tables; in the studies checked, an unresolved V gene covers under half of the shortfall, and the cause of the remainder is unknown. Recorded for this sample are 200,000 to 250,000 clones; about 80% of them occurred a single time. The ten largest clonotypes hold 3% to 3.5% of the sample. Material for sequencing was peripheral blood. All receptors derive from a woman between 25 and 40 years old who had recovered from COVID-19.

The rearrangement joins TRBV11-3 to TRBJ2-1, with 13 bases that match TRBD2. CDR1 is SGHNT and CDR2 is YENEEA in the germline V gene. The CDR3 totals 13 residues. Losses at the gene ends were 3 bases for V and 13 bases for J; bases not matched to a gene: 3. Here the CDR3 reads CASSFGTSGIQFF. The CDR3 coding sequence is TGTGCCAGCAGCTTCGGGACTAGCGGGATTCAGTTCTTC. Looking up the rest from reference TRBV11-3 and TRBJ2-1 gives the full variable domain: EAGVVQSPRYKIIEKKQPVAFWCNPISGHNTLYWYLQNLGQGPELLIRYENEEAVDDSQLPKDRFSAERLKGVDSTLKIQPAELGDSAVYLCASSFGTSGIQFFGPGTRLTVL.

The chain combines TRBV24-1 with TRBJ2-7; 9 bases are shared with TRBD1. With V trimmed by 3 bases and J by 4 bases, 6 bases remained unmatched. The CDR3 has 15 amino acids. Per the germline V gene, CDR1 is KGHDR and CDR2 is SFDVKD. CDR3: CATSDPAGTGYEQYF. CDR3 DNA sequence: TGTGCCACCAGTGATCCCGCCGGGACAGGGTACGAGCAGTACTTC.

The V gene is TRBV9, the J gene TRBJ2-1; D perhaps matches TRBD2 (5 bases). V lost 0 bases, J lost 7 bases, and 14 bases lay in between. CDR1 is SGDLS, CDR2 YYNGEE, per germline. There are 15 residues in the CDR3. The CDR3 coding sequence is TGTGCCAGCAGCGTAGTCGGGGTATCGGGAAATGAGCAGTTCTTC. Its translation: CASSVVGVSGNEQFF.

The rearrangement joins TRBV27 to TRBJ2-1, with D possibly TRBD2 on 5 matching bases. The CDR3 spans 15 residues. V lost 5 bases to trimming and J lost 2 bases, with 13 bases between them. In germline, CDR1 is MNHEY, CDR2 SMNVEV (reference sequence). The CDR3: CASSLAGVAYNEQFF. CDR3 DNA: TGTGCCAGCAGTCTTGCGGGCGTAGCCTACAATGAGCAGTTCTTC.

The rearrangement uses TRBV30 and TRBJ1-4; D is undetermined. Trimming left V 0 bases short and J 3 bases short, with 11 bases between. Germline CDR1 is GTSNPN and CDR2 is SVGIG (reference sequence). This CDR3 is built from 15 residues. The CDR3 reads CAWSVNSLSNEKLFF. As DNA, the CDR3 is TGTGCCTGGAGTGTCAACAGTCTCTCTAATGAAAAACTGTTTTTT.